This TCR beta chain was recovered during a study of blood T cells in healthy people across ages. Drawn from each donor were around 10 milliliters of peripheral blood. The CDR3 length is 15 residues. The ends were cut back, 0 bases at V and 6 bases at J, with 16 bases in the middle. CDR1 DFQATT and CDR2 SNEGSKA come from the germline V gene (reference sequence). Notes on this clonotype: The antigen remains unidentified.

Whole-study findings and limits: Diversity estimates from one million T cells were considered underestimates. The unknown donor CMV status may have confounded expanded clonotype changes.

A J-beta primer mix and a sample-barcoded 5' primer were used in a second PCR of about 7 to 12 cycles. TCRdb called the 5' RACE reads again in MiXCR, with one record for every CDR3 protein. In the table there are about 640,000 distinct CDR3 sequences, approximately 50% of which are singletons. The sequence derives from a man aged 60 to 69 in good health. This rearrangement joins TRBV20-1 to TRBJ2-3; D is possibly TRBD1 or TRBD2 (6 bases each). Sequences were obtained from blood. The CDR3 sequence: CSARDTAEGGDTQYF. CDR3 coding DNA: TGCAGTGCTAGAGATACAGCGGAGGGGGGTGATACGCAGTATTTT.